Sequencing of this TCR beta chain was carried out in a study of PD-1 blockade in classical Hodgkin lymphoma. Every patient experienced relapse after autologous stem cell transplantation, and brentuximab vedotin exposure varied. Responses achieved at best were complete response, partial response or progressive disease. V was clipped by 6 bases and J by 9 bases; unmatched bases: 5. This CDR3 comprises 13 residues. Germline CDR1 and CDR2: SNHLY and FYNNEI. As to this clone: Its antigen is still unknown.

Sequencing used immunoSEQ multiplex PCR; TCRdb keeps in-frame clones, though not all of them. The data hold more than 12,000 clones, with approximately 82% observed a single time. Study findings and constraints: Reported findings placed baseline TCR diversity lower in newly diagnosed patients (compared with healthy donors). CD4+ TCR diversity rose significantly by C4D1, and CD8+ TCR diversity did not.

This specimen was peripheral blood mononuclear cells (PBMCs), taken before the second cycle of nivolumab. The origin of this receptor is a human donor with classical Hodgkin lymphoma. The V and J genes are TRBV2 and TRBJ1-6, with 7 bases matching TRBD1. Here the CDR3 reads CASRWDSSSPLHF. The CDR3, as DNA: TGTGCCAGCAGATGGGACAGCAGTTCACCCCTCCACTTT.